This TCR beta chain was observed in a study of beta chain features in type 1 diabetes. The study's findings and limits: Compared with healthy donors, patients appeared to share more similar naive, central memory and regulatory TCRB repertoires.

As regards this clone: Antigen unknown.

All of the isolated RNA was reverse transcribed, so expressed TCRB transcripts were sequenced. TCRdb's copy holds only in-frame clones and misses some; the assay was immunoSEQ multiplex PCR. The sample includes some 150,000 clones, roughly 48% of them seen just once. Unmatched junction bases numbered 5, after V lost 4 bases and J lost 3 bases. CDR1 SGDLS and CDR2 YYNGEE come from the germline V gene. The CDR3 is made up of 14 amino acids. Sequenced: Tregs from blood. The sequence came from a man between 18 and 29 years old in good health. The rearrangement joins TRBV9 to TRBJ1-2; 8 bases are shared with TRBD1. In DNA, the CDR3 is TGTGCCAGCAGCCCCAGGACAGGGCACTATGGCTACACCTTC. It yields the protein CASSPRTGHYGYTF.